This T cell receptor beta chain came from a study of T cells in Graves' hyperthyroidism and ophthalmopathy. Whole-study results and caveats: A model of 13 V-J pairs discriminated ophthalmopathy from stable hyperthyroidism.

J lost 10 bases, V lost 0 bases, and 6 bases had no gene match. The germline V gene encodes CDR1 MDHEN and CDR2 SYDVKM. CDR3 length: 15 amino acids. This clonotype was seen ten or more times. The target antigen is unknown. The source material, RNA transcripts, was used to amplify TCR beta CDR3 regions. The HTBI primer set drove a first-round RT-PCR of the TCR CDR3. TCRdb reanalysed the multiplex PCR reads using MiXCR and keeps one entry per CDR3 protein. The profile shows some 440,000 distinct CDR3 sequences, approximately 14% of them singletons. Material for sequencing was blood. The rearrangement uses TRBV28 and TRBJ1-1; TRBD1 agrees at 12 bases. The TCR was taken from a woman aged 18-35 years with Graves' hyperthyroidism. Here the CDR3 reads CASSLWGQGARGAFF. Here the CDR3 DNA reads TGTGCCAGCAGTTTATGGGGACAGGGGGCGCGAGGAGCTTTCTTT.